This TCR beta chain was found in a study of Graves' ophthalmopathy and Graves' hyperthyroidism. V was cut by 5 bases and J by 5 bases, with 12 bases left in between. Germline CDR1 reads SGHVS; CDR2 reads FQNEAQ. The CDR3 extends over 13 amino acids. RNA transcripts yielded amplified TCR beta CDR3 regions. The first-round RT-PCR employed HTBI primers together with the Qiagen OneStep RT-PCR kit. A multiplex PCR was then performed as the second round. TCRdb re-called the multiplex PCR reads through MiXCR, storing one row per CDR3 protein. The data hold around 600,000 distinct CDR3 sequences, with roughly 39% observed a single time.

Sequencing was carried out using peripheral blood. V is TRBV7-8 and J is TRBJ2-5; D gene ambiguous. The clonotype originates from an adult man with Graves' ophthalmopathy. This CDR3 is CASSLRVLETQYF. In DNA, the CDR3 is TGTGCCAGCAGCCTACGGGTGTTGGAGACCCAGTACTTC.